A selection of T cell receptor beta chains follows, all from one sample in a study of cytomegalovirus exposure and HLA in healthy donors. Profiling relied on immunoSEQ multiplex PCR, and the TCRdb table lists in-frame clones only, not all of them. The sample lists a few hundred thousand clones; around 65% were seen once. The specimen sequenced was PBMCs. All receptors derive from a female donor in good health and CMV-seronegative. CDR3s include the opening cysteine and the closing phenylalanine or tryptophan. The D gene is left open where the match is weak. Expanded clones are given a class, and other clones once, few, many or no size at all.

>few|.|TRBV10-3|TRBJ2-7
TGTGCCATCAGTGATCCGACCCTGGGGAGATACGAGCAGTACTTC
CAISDPTLGRYEQYF
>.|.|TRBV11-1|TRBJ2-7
TGTGCCAGCAGCTTTCCCAGCGAAGCCTACGAGCAGTACTTC
CASSFPSEAYEQYF
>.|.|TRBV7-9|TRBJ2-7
TGTGCCAGCAGCTTAGCTCTGGACATAGACTACGAGCAGTACTTC
CASSLALDIDYEQYF
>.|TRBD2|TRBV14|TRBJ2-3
TGTGCCAGCAGCCCTAGCGGGAGAGGGGGCCTGATGGATACGCAGTATTTT
CASSPSGRGGLMDTQYF
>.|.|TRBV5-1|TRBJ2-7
TGCGCCAGCGGACCGGGGACCTACGAGCAGTACTTC
CASGPGTYEQYF
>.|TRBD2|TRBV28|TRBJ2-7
TGTGCCAGCAGTTCCGGGACTAACGTCTACGAGCAGTACTTC
CASSSGTNVYEQYF
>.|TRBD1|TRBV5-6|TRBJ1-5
TGTGCCAGCAGCAGGACAGGGAATCAGCCCCAGCATTTT
CASSRTGNQPQHF
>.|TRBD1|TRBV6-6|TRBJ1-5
TGTGCCAGCAGACCCGGGACAGGGGGCAATCAGCCCCAGCATTTT
CASRPGTGGNQPQHF
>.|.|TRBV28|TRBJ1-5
TGTGCCAGCAGTTTAAGACAGACTAGCAATCAGCCCCAGCATTTT
CASSLRQTSNQPQHF
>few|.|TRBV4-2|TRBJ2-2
TGTGCCAGCAGCCAAGAAGTCCAGAGCGCCGGGGAGCTGTTTTTT
CASSQEVQSAGELFF
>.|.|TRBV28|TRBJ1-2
TGTGCCAGCAGTTCCCCCCCGGGGGGCGTCTATGGCTACACCTTC
CASSSPPGGVYGYTF
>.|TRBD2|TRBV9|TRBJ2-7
TGTGCCAGCAGCGTAGCTCCTAGCGGGACCTACGAGCAGTACTTC
CASSVAPSGTYEQYF
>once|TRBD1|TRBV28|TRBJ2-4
TGTGCCAGCAGTTTATTAAGAGGGGGCTCAGCCAAAAACATTCAGTACTTC
CASSLLRGGSAKNIQYF
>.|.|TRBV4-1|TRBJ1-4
TGCGCCAGCAGCCAAGGCACCCAGGGATTGAATGAAAAACTGTTTTTT
CASSQGTQGLNEKLFF
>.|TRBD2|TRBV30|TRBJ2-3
TGTGCCTGGAGTGTAGGACTAGCGGGACCCACGAATACGCAGTATTTT
CAWSVGLAGPTNTQYF
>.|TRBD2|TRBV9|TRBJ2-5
TGTGCCAGCAGCGTGGGACTAGCGGGTCCCCAAGAGACCCAGTACTTC
CASSVGLAGPQETQYF
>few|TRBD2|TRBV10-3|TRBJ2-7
TGTGCCATCAGTCGGACTAGCGGGAGTCAAGAACAGTACTTC
CAISRTSGSQEQYF
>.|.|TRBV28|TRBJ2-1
TGTGCCAGCAGTTTATGGGGGACGGGGGTAGGAAATGAGCAGTTCTTC
CASSLWGTGVGNEQFF
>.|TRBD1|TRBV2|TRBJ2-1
TGTGCCAGCAGACAAAAGGACAGGGGGTCCTACAATGAGCAGTTCTTC
CASRQKDRGSYNEQFF
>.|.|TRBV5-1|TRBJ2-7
TGCGCCAGCAGCTTGGACACATCAGGTGGTTTTGGCGAGCAGTACTTC
CASSLDTSGGFGEQYF
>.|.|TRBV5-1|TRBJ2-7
TGCGCCAGCAGCTTGATTAGCGGAGCCCTTATGTCCTACGAGCAGTACTTC
CASSLISGALMSYEQYF
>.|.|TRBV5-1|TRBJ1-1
TGCGCCAGCAGCTTGTTTACAACGGGGGACCCTGAAGCTTTCTTT
CASSLFTTGDPEAFF
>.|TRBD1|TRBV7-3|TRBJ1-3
TGTGCCAGCAGCTCCCAGGGGGGATTAGGAAACACCATATATTTT
CASSSQGGLGNTIYF
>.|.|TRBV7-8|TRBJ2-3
TGTGCCAGCAGCCCCCACCAGCGGACCACAGATACGCAGTATTTT
CASSPHQRTTDTQYF
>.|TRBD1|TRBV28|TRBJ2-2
TGTGCCAGCAGCCTAGGGCAGGGGGAAACCGGGGAGCTGTTTTTT
CASSLGQGETGELFF
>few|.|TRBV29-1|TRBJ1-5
TGCAGCGTAGCCCGGGACAAATCTCAGCCCCAGCATTTT
CSVARDKSQPQHF
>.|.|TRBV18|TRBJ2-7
TGTGCCAGCTCACCCTTCTCGGACAGCACCTACGAGCAGTACTTC
CASSPFSDSTYEQYF
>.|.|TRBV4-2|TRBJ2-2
TGTGCCAGCAGCCAAGATCCCGGGAGTGGGTCCGGGGAGCTGTTTTTT
CASSQDPGSGSGELFF
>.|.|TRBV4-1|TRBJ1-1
TGCGCCAGCAGCCAACTACAGGAATTCTACACTGAAGCTTTCTTT
CASSQLQEFYTEAFF
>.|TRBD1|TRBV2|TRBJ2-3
TGTGCCAGCAGTGGAGCGAGGGACAGCAGCACAGATACGCAGTATTTT
CASSGARDSSTDTQYF
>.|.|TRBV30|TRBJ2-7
TGTGCCTCCACCCGGGACTCCTACGAGCAGTACTTC
CASTRDSYEQYF
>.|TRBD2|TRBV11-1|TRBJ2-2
TGTGCCAGCAGCCTGGGACTAGCGGGAGTGGCCGGGGAGCTGTTTTTT
CASSLGLAGVAGELFF
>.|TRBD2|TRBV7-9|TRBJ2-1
TGTGCCAGCAGCTTAGACGGACTAGCGGGAGAAGAGCAGTTCTTC
CASSLDGLAGEEQFF
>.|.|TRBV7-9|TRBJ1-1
TGTGCCAGCAGCTTAGGGTCCCCCGGTCTGAACACTGAAGCTTTCTTT
CASSLGSPGLNTEAFF
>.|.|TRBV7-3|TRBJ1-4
TGTGCCAGCAGCTTAACCCGCCAGGCGGGTAATGAAAAACTGTTTTTT
CASSLTRQAGNEKLFF
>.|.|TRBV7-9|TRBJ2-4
TGTGCCAGCAGCTTAGCGGGGGCCACAGGGCTTAACATTCAGTACTTC
CASSLAGATGLNIQYF
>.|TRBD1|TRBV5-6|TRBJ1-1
TGTGCCAGCAGCTTGAGGGCAGGGGGGACTGAAGCTTTCTTT
CASSLRAGGTEAFF